This passage covers 32 T cell receptor beta chains from one sample sequenced in a study of STAT5B mutations in CD4+ large granular lymphocyte leukemia. Method: immunoSEQ multiplex PCR; TCRdb's copy keeps in-frame clones and lacks some. The sample lists 38,000 or so clones, 65% to 90% seen once, with roughly 1.2% in the top ten. The specimen was CD4+ T cells from blood buffy coats. The receptors were gathered from a human donor in good health.

V and J are TRBV7-9 and TRBJ2-1; D gene ambiguous. V lost 3 bases, J lost 7 bases, and 19 bases lay in between. CDR1 is SEHNR, CDR2 FQNEAQ, per germline (reference sequence). The CDR3 runs 16 residues. CDR3 bases: TGTGCCAGCAGCTTCAGAGATTTAGGCGGTAGGAATGAGCAGTTCTTC. The encoded protein is CASSFRDLGGRNEQFF.

This clone was found once. The rearrangement links TRBV7-6 to TRBJ2-3; D not certain. CDR3 length equals 15 residues. V was shortened by 2 bases and J by 0 bases, with 9 bases between the two germline ends. Germline V lookup: CDR1 SGHVS, CDR2 FNYEAQ. Here the CDR3 DNA reads TGTGCCAGCAGCTTAAGTCGCTCTAGCACAGATACGCAGTATTTT. Translating gives CASSLSRSSTDTQYF.

The chain uses TRBV6-5 and TRBJ2-1; 8 bases agree with TRBD1. Trimming cost V 10 bases and J 8 bases; bases outside gene matches: 13. The CDR3 runs to 14 residues. Germline CDR1 reads MNHEY; CDR2 reads SVGAGI. CDR3 sequence (DNA): TGTGCCACCCAGGGGAGACAGGGGTACGATGAGCAGTTCTTC. Its translation is CATQGRQGYDEQFF.

J is TRBJ2-3 and V is TRBV4-1; D perhaps matches TRBD1 (5 bases). V lost 1 base and J lost 4, with 9 bases in between. The germline gives CDR1 MGHRA, CDR2 YSYEKL. This CDR3 has 14 residues. The CDR3 region has the DNA TGCGCCAGCAGCCAAGCCCAGACAGCAGATACGCAGTATTTT. Residues: CASSQAQTADTQYF.

The chain employs TRBV21-1 and TRBJ1-1. TRBV21-1 represents a pseudogene. This CDR3 spans 16 amino acids. CDR3 sequence: CAIPNTGAAMNTEAFF. CDR3 DNA: TGTGCCATCCCGAATACGGGAGCAGCAATGAACACTGAAGCTTTCTTT.

The CDR3: CASSPAGGPYEQYF. The CDR3 DNA reads TGTGCCAGTAGCCCAGCGGGGGGGCCCTACGAGCAGTACTTC. This chain joins TRBV19 and TRBJ2-7; 10 bases line up with TRBD2. V trimming: 6 bases; J trimming: 2 bases; junction bases outside the gene matches: 4. CDR1 and CDR2 (germline): LNHDA, SQIVND (reference sequence). The CDR3 totals 14 residues.

This clone was found a few times. V is TRBV28 and J is TRBJ2-5; 7 bases agree with TRBD1. The CDR3 spans 13 residues. J lost 2 bases, V lost 4 bases, and 1 base had no gene match. Germline-derived CDR1 and CDR2 are MDHEN and SYDVKM. The CDR3 bases are TGTGCCAGCAGTTCGGGACAGCAAGAGACCCAGTACTTC. It is translated as CASSSGQQETQYF.

This clone was seen a few times. This chain links TRBV7-9 with TRBJ2-7, with 7 nucleotides matching TRBD2. V gave up 1 base and J gave up 3 bases; unmatched junction bases: 6. The CDR3 covers 15 residues. Germline CDR1 is SEHNR and CDR2 is FQNEAQ (reference sequence). The CDR3 sequence: CASSLGASGVYEQYF. CDR3 in DNA: TGTGCCAGCAGCTTAGGGGCTAGCGGAGTCTACGAGCAGTACTTC.

The chain carries TRBV28 and TRBJ1-3; D unclear. The V gene's germline CDR1 is MDHEN and CDR2 SYDVKM. The V and J ends lost 3 bases and 8 bases respectively, with 8 bases between them. The CDR3 totals 12 residues. CDR3 in amino acids: CASSFTAYTIYF. For the CDR3, the DNA is TGTGCCAGCAGTTTCACCGCCTACACCATATATTTT.

The V gene is TRBV4-2, the J gene TRBJ2-3; D not certain. CDR1 LGHNA and CDR2 YNFKEQ come from the germline V gene. This CDR3 region has 12 residues. The V end lost 4 bases, the J end lost 5 bases, and 7 bases lay between the germline ends. CDR3 in amino acids: CASSLQGDTQYF. In nucleotides, the CDR3 is TGTGCCAGCAGCCTGCAAGGAGATACGCAGTATTTT.

This clone was counted between two and nine times. V gene TRBV2 combines with J gene TRBJ1-6; a weak D match, TRBD1 (6 bases). The germline V gene has CDR1 SNHLY and CDR2 FYNNEI. The CDR3 consists of 16 residues. Trimming took 3 bases from V and 4 from J, leaving 13 bases between them. CDR3 nucleotides: TGTGCCAGCAGTGATATAAGGGGACAATATAATTCACCCCTCCACTTT. Translating gives CASSDIRGQYNSPLHF.

This clone was observed a single time. The V call is TRBV27, the J call TRBJ2-1; 8 bases agree with TRBD2. Germline-derived CDR1 and CDR2 are MNHEY and SMNVEV (reference sequence). The CDR3 extends over 14 amino acids. V was clipped by 5 bases and J by 9 bases; unmatched bases: 9. The CDR3 coding sequence is TGTGCCAGCAGTGGACGGGGACTAGGAAGTGAGCAGTTCTTC. This gives the protein CASSGRGLGSEQFF.

This clone is a singleton in its sample. The rearrangement links TRBV7-9 to TRBJ2-7; TRBD2 aligns across 10 bases. Trimming took 6 bases from V and 1 from J; bases not matched to a gene: 6. CDR1 is SEHNR and CDR2 is FQNEAQ in the germline V gene (reference sequence). This CDR3 region has 15 residues. As DNA, the CDR3 is TGTGCCAGCAGTTTTACTAGCGGGGCGTCCTACGAGCAGTACTTC. It encodes CASSFTSGASYEQYF.

The gene calls are TRBV15 and TRBJ2-7; 8 bases are shared with TRBD1. Germline lookup yields CDR1 LNHNV and CDR2 YYDKDF (reference sequence). The CDR3 is made up of 16 amino acids. V was clipped by 3 bases and J by 4 bases; unmatched bases: 11. CDR3: CATSSLLLGQDYEQYF. In nucleotides, the CDR3 is TGTGCCACCAGCAGCCTTCTCCTGGGACAGGATTACGAGCAGTACTTC.

The chain carries TRBV6-5 and TRBJ1-2, with unresolved D. CDR1 and CDR2 from the germline V gene are MNHEY and SVGAGI. The CDR3 runs to 15 residues. V lost 0 bases to trimming and J lost 8 bases, with 16 bases between them. As DNA, the CDR3 is TGTGCCAGCAGTTACTCGCCCGTGTACCTGAAGGGCTACACCTTC. It codes for CASSYSPVYLKGYTF.

V is TRBV11-2 and J is TRBJ2-3; 9 bases fit TRBD2. Germline values: CDR1 SGHAT, CDR2 FQNNGV. This CDR3 is built from 16 residues. The V gene end was trimmed by 3 bases and the J gene end by 3 bases; junction bases not matched to a gene: 7. The CDR3 spells CASSLGAGGITDTQYF. As DNA, the CDR3 is TGTGCCAGCAGCTTGGGGGCGGGAGGGATTACAGATACGCAGTATTTT.

This clone was found once. The chain combines TRBV6-1 with TRBJ1-1; 7 positions match TRBD1. The length of the CDR3 is 14 residues. The germline V gene has CDR1 MNHNS and CDR2 SASEGT. Trimming at V came to 6 bases and at J to 3 bases, leaving 7 bases not matched to a gene. CDR3 region: CASSHRGGDTEAFF. The CDR3 DNA reads as TGTGCCAGCAGCCACAGGGGAGGGGACACTGAAGCTTTCTTT.

Written as DNA, the CDR3 is TGTGCCAGCAGCCAAGGGACAGGGGCCTACAATGAGCAGTTCTTC. As protein: CASSQGTGAYNEQFF. The chain joins TRBV4-2 to TRBJ2-1; 9 positions match TRBD1. With V trimmed by 1 base and J by 2 bases, 0 bases remained unmatched. CDR1 and CDR2 from the germline V gene are LGHNA and YNFKEQ. The CDR3 extends over 15 amino acids.

This chain links TRBV6-1 with TRBJ2-3; D perhaps matches TRBD2 (5 bases). This CDR3 comprises 16 residues. The V and J ends lost 1 base and 3 bases respectively, with 14 bases between them. Germline CDR1 reads MNHNS; CDR2 reads SASEGT. CDR3 sequence reads: CASSEGQTGWTDTQYF. Here the CDR3 DNA reads TGTGCCAGCAGTGAAGGCCAGACGGGATGGACAGATACGCAGTATTTT.

This chain links TRBV11-3 with TRBJ2-1; 8 bases are shared with TRBD1. The CDR3 runs to 15 residues. The germline V gene encodes CDR1 SGHNT and CDR2 YENEEA. V gave up 2 bases and J gave up 6 bases; unmatched junction bases: 6. The CDR3 DNA reads TGTGCCAGCAGCTTAAGGCAGGGGGCAAGCAATGAGCAGTTCTTC. It yields the protein CASSLRQGASNEQFF.

V usage is TRBV6-5 and J usage is TRBJ1-4; no firm D call. The V gene's germline CDR1 is MNHEY and CDR2 SVGAGI. Trimming cost V 1 base and J 7 bases, with 7 bases left between them. This CDR3 is 13 amino acids long. CDR3 in amino acids: CASSYWVGEKLFF. Here the CDR3 DNA reads TGTGCCAGCAGTTACTGGGTGGGTGAAAAACTGTTTTTT.

There are a few counts of this clone. The chain is built from TRBV11-3 and TRBJ2-7, with 7 bases that match TRBD1. This CDR3 is 16 amino acids long. Losses at the gene ends were 5 bases for V and 0 bases for J; bases not matched to a gene: 10. The V gene's germline CDR1 is SGHNT and CDR2 YENEEA. CDR3 residues: CASSEKSGTVSYEQYF. The CDR3 DNA is TGTGCCAGCAGCGAGAAATCCGGGACAGTCTCCTACGAGCAGTACTTC.

J is TRBJ2-6 and V is TRBV9; the match to TRBD1 covers 7 bases. CDR1 is SGDLS and CDR2 is YYNGEE in the germline V gene. The CDR3 contains 15 residues. V was clipped by 6 bases and J by 2 bases; unmatched bases: 5. The CDR3 bases are TGTGCCAGCACCCCCGACAGGGCTGGGGCCAACGTCCTGACTTTC. This sequence encodes CASTPDRAGANVLTF.

This chain joins TRBV5-4 and TRBJ2-2; TRBD1 might be the D (6 bases). This CDR3 has 15 residues. V lost 4 bases and J lost 4, with 14 bases in between. Germline V CDR1 and CDR2: SGHNT, YYREEE (reference sequence). CDR3 loop: CASSRAGASTGELFF. The DNA of the CDR3 is TGTGCCAGCAGCAGGGCAGGGGCAAGCACCGGGGAGCTGTTTTTT.

The chain couples TRBV25-1 to TRBJ1-1; D is unclear. The germline V gene encodes CDR1 MGHDK and CDR2 SYGVNS. Trimming stripped 4 bases from V and 5 bases from J, with 26 bases between. There are 18 residues in the CDR3. The CDR3 DNA sequence: TGTGCCAGCAGTGGATTCCTCCACGGTGGAGGGAGGAAAACTGAAGCTTTCTTT. Translated: CASSGFLHGGGRKTEAFF. Combining the CDR3 with reference TRBV25-1 and TRBJ1-1 gives the whole variable domain EADIYQTPRYLVIGTGKKITLECSQTMGHDKMYWYQQDPGMELHLIHYSYGVNSTEKGDLSSESTVSRIRTEHFPLTLESARPSHTSQYLCASSGFLHGGGRKTEAFFGQGTRLTVV.

V is TRBV18 and J is TRBJ1-1; 12 positions agree with TRBD1. The V gene end was trimmed by 4 bases and the J gene end by 1 base; junction bases not matched to a gene: 7. Germline V gene data show CDR1 as KGHSH and CDR2 as LQKENI. The CDR3 totals 17 residues. CDR3 DNA: TGTGCCAGCTCACTCCGGGACAGGGGGCATGGGAACACTGAAGCTTTCTTT. This gives the protein CASSLRDRGHGNTEAFF.

V gene TRBV4-1 combines with J gene TRBJ1-2; D gene uncertain. The CDR3 extends over 15 amino acids. Trimming removed 4 bases from V and 8 bases from J, with 20 bases in between. Germline V lookup: CDR1 MGHRA, CDR2 YSYEKL. The CDR3 here is CASSPQVLTLGGYTF. CDR3 nucleotides: TGCGCCAGCAGCCCTCAGGTCCTCACTCTCGGGGGCTACACCTTC.

The rearrangement uses TRBV7-2 and TRBJ2-3; TRBD1 matches at 9 bases. Germline CDR1 and CDR2: SGHTA and FQGNSA. V shed 5 bases, J shed 5 bases, and the junction held 8 bases outside the gene matches. The CDR3 loop spans 15 amino acids. The CDR3 protein is CASSVQGASIDTQYF. Here the CDR3 DNA reads TGTGCCAGCAGCGTACAGGGGGCGTCGATAGATACGCAGTATTTT.

This clone appeared a single time. The V call is TRBV7-9, the J call TRBJ1-2; TRBD1 agrees at 12 bases. CDR3 length: 15 residues. Trimming at V came to 0 bases and at J to 8 bases, leaving 4 bases not matched to a gene. Germline V gene data show CDR1 as SEHNR and CDR2 as FQNEAQ (reference sequence). This CDR3 is CASSLAGQGAGGYTF. The CDR3 DNA sequence: TGTGCCAGCAGCTTAGCGGGACAGGGGGCAGGAGGCTACACCTTC.

This chain links TRBV7-9 with TRBJ1-1, with D unclear. The CDR3 is made up of 13 amino acids. The germline V gene encodes CDR1 SEHNR and CDR2 FQNEAQ (reference sequence). Deletions cut 3 bases from V and 0 bases from J, with 5 bases between. In nucleotides, the CDR3 is TGTGCCAGCAGCTTCACCCTGAACACTGAAGCTTTCTTT. Its protein product is CASSFTLNTEAFF.

This clone was recorded only once. One end of the junction varies from germline; a read error may be responsible. This rearrangement joins TRBV7-7 to TRBJ2-1; tentative D call: TRBD2 (7 bases). This CDR3 spans 15 amino acids. Germline CDR1 SSHAT, CDR2 FNYEAQ (reference sequence). The DNA of the CDR3 is TGTGCTAGCAGCTTACAGGGAGGGGGCTACAATGAGCAGTTCTTC. Protein product: CASSLQGGGYNEQFF.

The gene calls are TRBV10-3 and TRBJ1-5, with 8 bases that match TRBD1. The trim removed 4 bases at V and 0 bases at J, leaving 11 bases unmatched. The CDR3 spans 18 residues. From germline, CDR1 is ENHRY and CDR2 SYGVKD. DNA of the CDR3: TGTGCCATCAGTGGAGGGACAGGTGATTCATATAGCAATCAGCCCCAGCATTTT. Its protein is CAISGGTGDSYSNQPQHF.